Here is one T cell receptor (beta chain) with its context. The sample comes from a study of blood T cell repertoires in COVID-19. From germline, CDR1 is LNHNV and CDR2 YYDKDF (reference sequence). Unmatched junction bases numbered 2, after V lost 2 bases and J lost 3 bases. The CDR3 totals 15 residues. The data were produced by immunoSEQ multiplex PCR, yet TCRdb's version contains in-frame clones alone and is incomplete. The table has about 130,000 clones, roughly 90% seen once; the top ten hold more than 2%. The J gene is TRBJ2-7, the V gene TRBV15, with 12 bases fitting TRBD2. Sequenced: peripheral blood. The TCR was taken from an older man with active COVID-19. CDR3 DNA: TGTGCCACCAGCAGACCGACTAGCGGGAGCTACGAGCAGTACTTC. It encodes CATSRPTSGSYEQYF.